This T cell receptor beta chain derives from a study of cytomegalovirus exposure and HLA in healthy donors. The study's findings and limits: Immune exposure data for these donors was limited to CMV serostatus. In vitro assays verified that a few CMV-associated chains recognized CMV antigens specifically. Previously analyzed data showed that most TCR beta V segments were productive at a frequency of about 90% or about 30%.

Remarks on this clone: Antigen: not known.

Both 60 Vbeta primers and 13 Jbeta primers went into the PCR. Per the study methods: Counted up in a later analysis, unique TCR beta chains came to around 80 million, with some 11 million shared. The protocol was immunoSEQ multiplex PCR, while the TCRdb copy is restricted to in-frame clones and leaves out a portion. That table furnishes V, J and clone size, whereas the DNA furnished D and trimming. This table holds roughly 97,000 clones, around 85% found once. The sequence was collected from a man between 40 and 49 years old in good health and CMV-seropositive. The sequenced sample was PBMCs.

DNA of the CDR3: TGTGCCAGCATAGGGACAGGGGGTAACTATGGCTACACCTTC. This codes for CASIGTGGNYGYTF. The chain has TRBV6-1 and TRBJ1-2; 11 nucleotides align to TRBD1. The V segment lost 7 bases and the J segment 1 base; nucleotides outside the gene matches: 2. The CDR3 is made up of 14 amino acids. The germline V gene has CDR1 MNHNS and CDR2 SASEGT.